The 14 T cell receptor beta chains below all came from one sample that was sequenced in a study of T cell repertoires in cytomegalovirus infection. One entry per CDR3 protein results from TCRdb running MiXCR on the reads. The data contain hundreds of thousands of distinct CDR3 sequences, 17% of them singletons. Material for sequencing was PBMCs. Every receptor here comes from a human donor in good health (CMV status not recorded). Some clones in this sample may be carry-over from other donors' samples.

V is TRBV11-3 and J is TRBJ2-1; a possible D gene is TRBD2 (6 bases). Trimming removed 0 bases from V and 2 bases from J, with 14 bases in between. CDR3 size: 17 residues. CDR1 is SGHNT, CDR2 YENEEA, per germline. This CDR3 is CASSLDQGGEAYNEQFF. CDR3 sequence (DNA): TGTGCCAGCAGCTTAGATCAAGGAGGGGAAGCCTACAATGAGCAGTTCTTC.

There are many counts of this clonotype. V usage is TRBV7-2 and J usage is TRBJ2-7; 7 bases map to TRBD1. CDR3 size: 14 residues. V lost 4 bases, J lost 3 bases, and 6 bases stayed unmatched. Germline CDR1 reads SGHTA; CDR2 reads FQGNSA. This CDR3 reads CASSSGQPHYEQYF. CDR3 DNA: TGTGCCAGCAGCTCGGGACAGCCTCACTACGAGCAGTACTTC.

In this sample, this clonotype turned up many times. The J gene is TRBJ2-6, the V gene TRBV4-2, with 9 bases fitting TRBD2. J was trimmed by 0 bases and V by 1 base; bases with no gene match: 7. This CDR3 spans 19 amino acids. The germline CDR1 and CDR2 sequences are LGHNA and YNFKEQ. The DNA of the CDR3 is TGTGCCAGCAGCCAAGTAGGCGGGGGGGATTCCTCTGGGGCCAACGTCCTGACTTTC. The encoded protein is CASSQVGGGDSSGANVLTF.

This clonotype has more than one count but fewer than ten. The genes are TRBV20-1 and TRBJ1-5; no firm D call. Deletions cut 4 bases from V and 2 bases from J, with 6 bases between. The CDR3 is made up of 12 amino acids. Germline V gene lookup returns CDR1 DFQATT and CDR2 SNEGSKA (reference sequence). The CDR3 DNA sequence: TGCAGTGCTAAAGAGGGCAATCAGCCCCAGCATTTT. This encodes CSAKEGNQPQHF.

This clonotype was counted many times. This chain links TRBV6-1 with TRBJ2-7; D gene unclear. The CDR3 totals 13 residues. V shed 7 bases and J shed 0 bases, with 10 bases lying between them. Germline V lookup: CDR1 MNHNS, CDR2 SASEGT. CDR3 coding DNA: TGTGCCAGCAAGCTGATGAGCTCCTACGAGCAGTACTTC. It codes for CASKLMSSYEQYF.

V is TRBV7-2 and J is TRBJ2-5; D call uncertain. The CDR3 covers 13 residues. The germline V gene has CDR1 SGHTA and CDR2 FQGNSA. V lost 4 bases, J lost 2 bases, and 8 bases lay in between. The CDR3 region is CASSSWEQETQYF. The CDR3 coding sequence is TGTGCCAGCAGCTCGTGGGAACAAGAGACCCAGTACTTC.

The rearrangement links TRBV20-1 to TRBJ2-3, with 8 bases lining up with TRBD1. The CDR3 length is 13 residues. J was trimmed by 4 bases and V by 3 bases; bases with no gene match: 3. Germline V gene lookup returns CDR1 DFQATT and CDR2 SNEGSKA (reference sequence). Here the CDR3 DNA reads TGCAGTGCTAGGGGGGACAGGCCAGATACGCAGTATTTT. Its translation: CSARGDRPDTQYF.

The chain employs TRBV2 and TRBJ2-7; 15 bases align to TRBD2. The germline V gene encodes CDR1 SNHLY and CDR2 FYNNEI. The J segment lost 3 bases and the V segment lost 6 bases, leaving 9 bases of the junction unmatched. This CDR3 has 17 residues. In DNA form, the CDR3 reads TGTGCCAGCAGAACCGGGACTAGCGGGGGGCCGTACTACGAGCAGTACTTC. Translating gives CASRTGTSGGPYYEQYF.

This clonotype was recorded many times. J is TRBJ1-5 and V is TRBV7-2, with TRBD1 matching over 10 bases. Germline-derived CDR1 and CDR2 are SGHTA and FQGNSA. This CDR3 region has 15 residues. The J segment lost 1 base and the V segment lost 5 bases, leaving 2 bases of the junction unmatched. The CDR3 loop is CASSPGQGSNQPQHF. In DNA, the CDR3 is TGTGCCAGCAGCCCGGGACAGGGGAGCAATCAGCCCCAGCATTTT. Full variable domain (outside the CDR3, taken from reference TRBV7-2 and TRBJ1-5): GAGVSQSPSNKVTEKGKDVELRCDPISGHTALYWYRQSLGQGLEFLIYFQGNSAPDKSGLPSDRFSAERTGGSVSTLTIQRTQQEDSAVYLCASSPGQGSNQPQHFGDGTRLSIL.

This clonotype was counted between two and nine times. CDR3 nucleotides: TGTGCCAGCAGCTTAGGGTTCCGCGAGCAGTACTTC. Protein product: CASSLGFREQYF. The chain uses TRBV7-9 and TRBJ2-7, with D uncertain. The CDR3 loop spans 12 amino acids. Germline CDR1 reads SEHNR; CDR2 reads FQNEAQ (reference sequence). V was clipped by 1 base and J by 6 bases, with 7 bases between them.

This clonotype came up many times. The genes are TRBV6-6 and TRBJ2-1; the match to TRBD2 covers 11 bases. Germline values: CDR1 MNHNY, CDR2 SVGAGI (reference sequence). This CDR3 is built from 18 residues. J lost 4 bases, V lost 5 bases, and 13 bases had no gene match. The DNA for the CDR3 is TGTGCCAGCAGTGGGCTACCTAGCGGGGGGATCGGTTACAATGAGCAGTTCTTC. Translation: CASSGLPSGGIGYNEQFF.

This clonotype was counted many times. The genes are TRBV15 and TRBJ1-2, with 9 bases matching TRBD1. With 5 bases clipped from V and 4 bases from J, the junction kept 8 bases outside the gene matches. The CDR3 consists of 15 residues. From germline, CDR1 is LNHNV and CDR2 YYDKDF (reference sequence). The CDR3 bases are TGTGCCACCAGCTCACCCGCGACAGGGGGCTATGGCTACACCTTC. This sequence encodes CATSSPATGGYGYTF.

The chain carries TRBV9 and TRBJ1-2; D possibly corresponds to TRBD1 (5 bases). The ends were cut back, 1 base at V and 1 base at J, with 8 bases in the middle. The germline CDR1 and CDR2 sequences are SGDLS and YYNGEE. This CDR3 is 14 amino acids long. For the CDR3, the DNA is TGTGCCAGCAGCGTAACAGGAGTTAACTATGGCTACACCTTC. This encodes CASSVTGVNYGYTF.

A word on this clonotype: The germline gene is not matched at one end of the junction; a read error may be the cause. The chain links TRBV4-2 to TRBJ2-7, with TRBD2 as a possible D gene (5 bases). Germline V gene data show CDR1 as LGHNA and CDR2 as YNFKEQ. The CDR3 is 14 amino acids. The CDR3 sequence: CATSQEVSRGEQYF. The CDR3 coding sequence is TGTGCCACCAGCCAAGAAGTATCCCGGGGAGAGCAGTACTTC.